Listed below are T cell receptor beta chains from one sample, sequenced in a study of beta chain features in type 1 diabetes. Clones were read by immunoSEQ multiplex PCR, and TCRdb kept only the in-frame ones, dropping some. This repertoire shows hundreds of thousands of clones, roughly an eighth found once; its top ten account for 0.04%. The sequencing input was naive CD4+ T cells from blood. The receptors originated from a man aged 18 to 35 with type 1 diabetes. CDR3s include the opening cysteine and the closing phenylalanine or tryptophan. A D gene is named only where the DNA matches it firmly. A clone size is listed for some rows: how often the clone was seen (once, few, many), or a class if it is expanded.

cdr3_nt: TGTGCCAGCAGCGCTATTTCGGGACCTAGTGGCTACACCTTC
cdr3_aa: CASSAISGPSGYTF
v_call: TRBV6-5
clone_size: few
d_call: .
j_call: TRBJ1-2

cdr3_nt: TGTGCCAGCAGTTCATACGGGACAGGGATAAATCAGCCCCAGCATTTT
cdr3_aa: CASSSYGTGINQPQHF
v_call: TRBV6-5
clone_size: .
d_call: TRBD1
j_call: TRBJ1-5

cdr3_nt: TGTGCCAGCAGCCTATACTTAGCGGGAATAAGCACAGATACGCAGTATTTT
cdr3_aa: CASSLYLAGISTDTQYF
v_call: TRBV5-6
clone_size: .
d_call: TRBD2
j_call: TRBJ2-3

cdr3_nt: TGTGCCAGCAGCTTCAGGGGGCGGGACACTGAAGCTTTCTTT
cdr3_aa: CASSFRGRDTEAFF
v_call: TRBV7-9
clone_size: few
d_call: TRBD1
j_call: TRBJ1-1

cdr3_nt: TGTGCAAGTCGCTTAGCGAAGGCCAGGGACTGGTTCTACAATGAGCAGTTCTTC
cdr3_aa: CASRLAKARDWFYNEQFF
v_call: TRBV12-2
clone_size: few
d_call: .
j_call: TRBJ2-1

cdr3_nt: TGTGCCAGCAGCAGAACCGGGACTCAAAATGAAAAACTGTTTTTT
cdr3_aa: CASSRTGTQNEKLFF
v_call: TRBV6-1
clone_size: .
d_call: .
j_call: TRBJ1-4

cdr3_nt: TGTGCCTGGAGTCTTACTACCGGGACACCCGCTTTCTTT
cdr3_aa: CAWSLTTGTPAFF
v_call: TRBV30
clone_size: few
d_call: .
j_call: TRBJ1-1

cdr3_nt: TGTGCCACCAGCAGTGGGGGTCTTGAGCAGTTCTTC
cdr3_aa: CATSSGGLEQFF
v_call: TRBV15
clone_size: few
d_call: .
j_call: TRBJ2-1

cdr3_nt: TGTGCCAGCGGCCCGGGGGACAGGGCGGGAGAAAAACTGTTTTTT
cdr3_aa: CASGPGDRAGEKLFF
v_call: TRBV7-2
clone_size: .
d_call: TRBD1
j_call: TRBJ1-4

cdr3_nt: TGTGCCTGGACGCGAGGGGCGAATACTGAAGCTTTCTTT
cdr3_aa: CAWTRGANTEAFF
v_call: TRBV30
clone_size: few
d_call: .
j_call: TRBJ1-1

cdr3_nt: TGTGCCAGCAGCTTGCGGGAGTTTAGGAATGAGCAGTTCTTC
cdr3_aa: CASSLREFRNEQFF
v_call: TRBV5-4
clone_size: few
d_call: .
j_call: TRBJ2-1

cdr3_nt: TGTGCCAGCAGCTTAGTGGGTAGGAACACTGAAGCTTTCTTT
cdr3_aa: CASSLVGRNTEAFF
v_call: TRBV7-9
clone_size: few
d_call: .
j_call: TRBJ1-1

cdr3_nt: TGTGCCAGCAGCCCGGGAGGGAGAGGTGAAGCTTTCTTT
cdr3_aa: CASSPGGRGEAFF
v_call: TRBV6-6
clone_size: few
d_call: .
j_call: TRBJ1-1

cdr3_nt: TGTGCCAGCAGCCGAGGGACCGAGAATCAGCCCCAGCATTTT
cdr3_aa: CASSRGTENQPQHF
v_call: TRBV2
clone_size: few
d_call: .
j_call: TRBJ1-5

cdr3_nt: TGTGCCAGCACGGGGGCTGGGGCCAACGTCCTGACTTTC
cdr3_aa: CASTGAGANVLTF
v_call: TRBV2
clone_size: .
d_call: .
j_call: TRBJ2-6

cdr3_nt: TGTGCCAGTAAATCGGGAACAACCGAGGTCAATGAGCAGTTCTTC
cdr3_aa: CASKSGTTEVNEQFF
v_call: TRBV6-6
clone_size: few
d_call: .
j_call: TRBJ2-1

cdr3_nt: TGTGCCAGCAGCCCAGGGACATCTCGACTGAACTACGAGCAGTACTTC
cdr3_aa: CASSPGTSRLNYEQYF
v_call: TRBV11-1
clone_size: .
d_call: .
j_call: TRBJ2-7

cdr3_nt: TGTGCTAGTGGTTTGGTAACTGAAGCTTTCTTT
cdr3_aa: CASGLVTEAFF
v_call: TRBV12-5
clone_size: .
d_call: .
j_call: TRBJ1-1

cdr3_nt: TGTGCCATCAGTGACGAGGGCAACACTGAAGCTTTCTTT
cdr3_aa: CAISDEGNTEAFF
v_call: TRBV10-3
clone_size: few
d_call: .
j_call: TRBJ1-1

cdr3_nt: TGCAGTGCTAGCGGCACCCCGCAGTTCTTC
cdr3_aa: CSASGTPQFF
v_call: TRBV20-1
clone_size: .
d_call: .
j_call: TRBJ2-1

cdr3_nt: TGTGCCAGCAGCAAAGGGCAGGGGGCGGAAAATTCACCCCTCCACTTT
cdr3_aa: CASSKGQGAENSPLHF
v_call: TRBV21-1
clone_size: few
d_call: .
j_call: TRBJ1-6

cdr3_nt: TGTGCCAGCTCACCATTAGTCCCGGACTCTGGAAACACCATATATTTT
cdr3_aa: CASSPLVPDSGNTIYF
v_call: TRBV18
clone_size: .
d_call: .
j_call: TRBJ1-3

cdr3_nt: TGTGCCAGCAGTCCCGGACTAGCGGAGACCTACGAGCAGTACTTC
cdr3_aa: CASSPGLAETYEQYF
v_call: TRBV6-4
clone_size: .
d_call: TRBD2
j_call: TRBJ2-7

cdr3_nt: TGCGCCAGCAGCCAGTACGGGACAGGGGAAGGCTACACCTTC
cdr3_aa: CASSQYGTGEGYTF
v_call: TRBV4-3
clone_size: .
d_call: TRBD1
j_call: TRBJ1-2

cdr3_nt: TGTGCCAGCAGCCGGGAAGCGGGGAGCACAGATACGCAGTATTTT
cdr3_aa: CASSREAGSTDTQYF
v_call: TRBV5-4
clone_size: few
d_call: TRBD2
j_call: TRBJ2-3

cdr3_nt: TGTGCCAGCAGTTACTCCGCTAGCGGGGGACAAGAGACCCAGTACTTC
cdr3_aa: CASSYSASGGQETQYF
v_call: TRBV6-5
clone_size: .
d_call: TRBD2
j_call: TRBJ2-5

cdr3_nt: TGTGCCAGCAGCTTAGGGACACAAAATTCACCCCTCCACTTT
cdr3_aa: CASSLGTQNSPLHF
v_call: TRBV7-2
clone_size: few
d_call: .
j_call: TRBJ1-6

cdr3_nt: TGTGCCAGCGAGCCGGGTGGGAGGGGCTACACCTTC
cdr3_aa: CASEPGGRGYTF
v_call: TRBV28
clone_size: .
d_call: .
j_call: TRBJ1-2

cdr3_nt: TGCGCCAGCAGCTTAGGGCTAGCGGGACCATACGAGCAGTACTTC
cdr3_aa: CASSLGLAGPYEQYF
v_call: TRBV5-1
clone_size: .
d_call: TRBD2
j_call: TRBJ2-7

cdr3_nt: TGTGCCAGCAGCCGCCAGGACAGCTATGGCTACACCTTC
cdr3_aa: CASSRQDSYGYTF
v_call: TRBV14
clone_size: .
d_call: .
j_call: TRBJ1-2

cdr3_nt: TGTGCCAGCAGCTTACAGGAGGGCTCCTACGAGCAGTACTTC
cdr3_aa: CASSLQEGSYEQYF
v_call: TRBV13
clone_size: .
d_call: .
j_call: TRBJ2-7

cdr3_nt: TGCGCCAGCAGCTTCACGGAGGCCTACGAGCAGTACTTC
cdr3_aa: CASSFTEAYEQYF
v_call: TRBV5-1
clone_size: .
d_call: .
j_call: TRBJ2-7

cdr3_nt: TGTGCCTGGAGCGCCCTTCACAGGGGCCCCTACTATGGCTACACCTTC
cdr3_aa: CAWSALHRGPYYGYTF
v_call: TRBV30
clone_size: .
d_call: TRBD1
j_call: TRBJ1-2

cdr3_nt: TGCAGCGTTGACTTCAGGGGGCCCACTGAAGCTTTCTTT
cdr3_aa: CSVDFRGPTEAFF
v_call: TRBV29-1
clone_size: .
d_call: TRBD1
j_call: TRBJ1-1

cdr3_nt: TGTGCCAGCAGTGACCAATATAGCAATCAGCCCCAGCATTTT
cdr3_aa: CASSDQYSNQPQHF
v_call: TRBV6-4
clone_size: few
d_call: .
j_call: TRBJ1-5

cdr3_nt: TGTGCCACCATACAGGGGCTTAACACAGATACGCAGTATTTT
cdr3_aa: CATIQGLNTDTQYF
v_call: TRBV28
clone_size: .
d_call: TRBD1
j_call: TRBJ2-3

cdr3_nt: TGTGCCAGCAGCTTAGATGCGAGGAACACTGAAGCTTTCTTT
cdr3_aa: CASSLDARNTEAFF
v_call: TRBV7-2
clone_size: .
d_call: .
j_call: TRBJ1-1

cdr3_nt: TGTGCCAGCAGCTTAGTGGCCCGACTGAATTCACCCCTCCACTTT
cdr3_aa: CASSLVARLNSPLHF
v_call: TRBV7-2
clone_size: .
d_call: .
j_call: TRBJ1-6

cdr3_nt: TGCAGCGTTGAGGCCTATTACAGGGACACCTACAATGAGCAGTTCTTC
cdr3_aa: CSVEAYYRDTYNEQFF
v_call: TRBV29-1
clone_size: few
d_call: .
j_call: TRBJ2-1

cdr3_nt: TGTGCCAGCAGGGGCAAAGCAGGCGAGCAGTTCTTC
cdr3_aa: CASRGKAGEQFF
v_call: TRBV6-5
clone_size: .
d_call: .
j_call: TRBJ2-1

cdr3_nt: TGTGCCAGCAGTCTTCCCCTGGGCACCGGGGAGCTGTTTTTT
cdr3_aa: CASSLPLGTGELFF
v_call: TRBV28
clone_size: .
d_call: .
j_call: TRBJ2-2

cdr3_nt: TGTGCCAGCAGCCCCCGGGATACGCAGTATTTT
cdr3_aa: CASSPRDTQYF
v_call: TRBV28
clone_size: .
d_call: .
j_call: TRBJ2-3

cdr3_nt: TGTGCCAGCAGGCCGGGGGTGTTTAAGGGGGAGCTGTTTTTT
cdr3_aa: CASRPGVFKGELFF
v_call: TRBV2
clone_size: .
d_call: .
j_call: TRBJ2-2

cdr3_nt: TGTGCCAGCAGCTTAGAGTTAGTCTGGGGGAAGACCCAGTACTTC
cdr3_aa: CASSLELVWGKTQYF
v_call: TRBV7-9
clone_size: few
d_call: .
j_call: TRBJ2-5

cdr3_nt: TGTGCCTCCAACGCCGGGGACAGATATCAGCCCCAGCATTTT
cdr3_aa: CASNAGDRYQPQHF
v_call: TRBV28
clone_size: few
d_call: TRBD1
j_call: TRBJ1-5

cdr3_nt: TGTGCCAGCAGCTTAACACGACAAGAGACCCAGTACTTC
cdr3_aa: CASSLTRQETQYF
v_call: TRBV7-2
clone_size: .
d_call: .
j_call: TRBJ2-5